This entry concerns a single T cell receptor (beta chain). Antigen: not known. Everyone who donated was a Caucasian adult who lived in Nashville, Tennessee. In germline, CDR1 is SGHAT, CDR2 FQNNGV. The CDR3 contains 15 residues. V was clipped by 5 bases and J by 4 bases, with 17 bases between them. Per the original data handling: Junction-only sequences produced by ImmunoSEQ had no quality scores, so filtering differed. Method: immunoSEQ multiplex PCR; TCRdb's copy keeps in-frame clones and lacks some. V, J and clone size derive from that table, while D and trimming were established from the DNA sequence. The data contain fewer than 1.4 million clones, 75% to 80% of them singletons. This sample was taken from a study of shared clonotypes between healthy human individuals. The study's findings and limits: Shared clonotypes: about 4.6% naive CD4, about 3.5% naive CD8, less than 2.5% memory CD4, 0.4% to 0.45% memory CD8.

This sequence originates from a man between 18 and 29 years old in good health. Some clones in this sample may be carry-over from other donors' samples. The rearrangement links TRBV11-2 to TRBJ1-2; tentatively, D is TRBD1 (5 bases). The sequenced material came from memory CD4+ T cells from PBMCs. Subset meaning: CD45RA-negative fraction. CDR3 DNA sequence: TGTGCCAGCAGCCAGGGTCGGACTTTCGGCTATGGCTACACCTTC. Translation gives CASSQGRTFGYGYTF.